A selection of T cell receptor beta chains follows, all from one sample in a study of T cell responses to AZD1222 COVID-19 vaccine. The protocol was immunoSEQ multiplex PCR, while the TCRdb copy is restricted to in-frame clones and leaves out a portion. In the table there are over 120,000 clones, more than 70% of which are singletons. This material consisted of peripheral blood, taken 28 days after the second AZD1222 dose. The receptors were gathered from an adult who received the AZD1222 COVID-19 vaccine. CDR3s include the opening cysteine and the closing phenylalanine or tryptophan. A D gene is named only where the DNA matches it firmly.

V gene,J gene,D gene,CDR3 protein,CDR3 DNA
TRBV11-1,TRBJ2-7,-,CASSLDGPGYEQYF,TGTGCCAGCAGCTTAGACGGACCAGGCTACGAGCAGTACTTC
TRBV10-3,TRBJ1-2,-,CATGEGRYGYTF,TGTGCCACCGGGGAGGGCAGATATGGCTACACCTTC
TRBV4-3,TRBJ1-6,-,CASSQAVRDSPLHF,TGCGCCAGCAGCCAAGCTGTCCGGGATTCACCCCTCCACTTT
TRBV2,TRBJ1-6,-,CASSEGRGLLNSPLHF,TGTGCCAGCAGTGAGGGCAGGGGCCTCCTAAATTCACCCCTCCACTTT
TRBV6-4,TRBJ1-1,TRBD1,CASSDSGSGGQNTEAFF,TGTGCCAGCAGTGACTCTGGGTCAGGGGGGCAGAACACTGAAGCTTTCTTT
TRBV6-5,TRBJ1-1,TRBD1,CASSSDRVGTEAFF,TGTGCCAGCAGTTCGGACAGGGTTGGCACTGAAGCTTTCTTT
TRBV28,TRBJ1-5,-,CASSSTGTQSGISQPQHF,TGTGCCAGCAGTTCCACCGGGACACAGTCGGGGATAAGTCAGCCCCAGCATTTT
TRBV7-8,TRBJ2-5,-,CASSPTGGGQQTQYF,TGTGCCAGCAGCCCAACCGGTGGGGGGCAGCAGACCCAGTACTTC
TRBV19,TRBJ1-1,-,CASSLTVLSEAFF,TGTGCCAGTAGTCTGACAGTTCTCTCTGAAGCTTTCTTT
TRBV4-2,TRBJ2-2,-,CASSQLHRVATGELFF,TGTGCCAGCAGCCAACTTCACAGGGTAGCAACCGGGGAGCTGTTTTTT
TRBV6-5,TRBJ1-2,-,CASSPTGPYGYTF,TGTGCCAGCAGCCCGACAGGCCCCTATGGCTACACCTTC
TRBV4-3,TRBJ1-1,-,CASSVTRGDDAEAFF,TGCGCCAGCAGCGTAACGCGGGGGGACGATGCTGAAGCTTTCTTT
TRBV2,TRBJ2-7,TRBD1,CASSYRGRGEQYF,TGTGCCAGCAGCTACAGGGGGCGCGGCGAGCAGTACTTC
TRBV12-5,TRBJ2-5,-,CASGSGLPAETQYF,TGTGCTAGTGGCTCGGGACTCCCCGCAGAGACCCAGTACTTC
TRBV3-1/TRBV3-2,TRBJ2-7,TRBD2,CASSPTAGVSYEQYF,TGTGCCAGCAGCCCAACAGCGGGAGTCTCCTACGAGCAGTACTTC
TRBV19,TRBJ1-1,TRBD1,CASSVQQGTEAFF,TGTGCCAGTAGTGTCCAACAGGGGACTGAAGCTTTCTTT
TRBV10-3,TRBJ2-1,-,CAISESEGDEQFF,TGTGCCATCAGTGAGTCCGAGGGGGATGAGCAGTTCTTC
TRBV6-6,TRBJ1-1,-,CASSPPFTEAFF,TGTGCCAGCAGTCCCCCGTTTACTGAAGCTTTCTTT
TRBV25-1,TRBJ1-2,TRBD1,CASSESGTQGHGYTF,TGTGCCAGCAGTGAGTCCGGGACACAGGGGCATGGCTACACCTTC
TRBV6-5,TRBJ2-1,-,CAARDSSYNEQFF,TGTGCCGCCAGAGACAGTTCCTACAATGAGCAGTTCTTC
TRBV5-6,TRBJ2-1,TRBD1,CASHTDRASAYNEQFF,TGTGCCAGTCACACCGACAGGGCCAGTGCCTACAATGAGCAGTTCTTC